A selection of T cell receptor beta chains follows, all from one sample in a study of CD8 T cells in ankylosing spondylitis. TCRdb itself ran the 5' RACE reads through MiXCR, one entry per CDR3 protein. Of about 240,000 distinct CDR3 sequences in the sample, 20% to 30% were seen once. The sequencing sample was made of blood, either unsorted or a sorted T cell fraction (not recorded which). All receptors derive from a male donor with ankylosing spondylitis or in good health (not recorded which). The CDR3 runs from the conserved cysteine through the conserved F or W. Fields, in order: clone size, V gene, D gene, J gene, CDR3 DNA, CDR3 protein. A D gene is named only where the DNA matches it firmly. Where a row states a size, it is once, few, many or the class of an expanded clone; other rows omit it.

clone_size: -
v_call: TRBV12-3/TRBV12-4
d_call: TRBD1
j_call: TRBJ1-4
cdr3_nt: TGTGCCAGCAGCCCGATGGACAGGGGGAGTGAAAAACTGTTTTTT
cdr3_aa: CASSPMDRGSEKLFF

clone_size: -
v_call: TRBV9
d_call: -
j_call: TRBJ2-6
cdr3_nt: TGTGCCAGCAGCGTAGGAGCGGGCTCTGGGGCCAACGTCCTGACTTTC
cdr3_aa: CASSVGAGSGANVLTF

clone_size: many
v_call: TRBV29-1
d_call: TRBD1
j_call: TRBJ2-1
cdr3_nt: TGCAGCGTTGAGGGACAGGCGTCCTACAATGAGCAGTTCTTC
cdr3_aa: CSVEGQASYNEQFF

clone_size: -
v_call: TRBV18
d_call: TRBD2
j_call: TRBJ2-2
cdr3_nt: TGTGCCAGCTCACCAAGACTAGCGGTGAACACCGGGGAGCTGTTTTTT
cdr3_aa: CASSPRLAVNTGELFF

clone_size: few
v_call: TRBV7-6
d_call: -
j_call: TRBJ2-3
cdr3_nt: TGTGCCAGCAGCCTACAGACAGGCACAGATACGCAGTATTTT
cdr3_aa: CASSLQTGTDTQYF

clone_size: -
v_call: TRBV12-3/TRBV12-4
d_call: -
j_call: TRBJ2-7
cdr3_nt: TGTGCCAGCAGCTCCAGGCAAACGACCTACGAGCAGTACTTC
cdr3_aa: CASSSRQTTYEQYF

clone_size: many
v_call: TRBV9
d_call: -
j_call: TRBJ1-6
cdr3_nt: TGTGCCAGCAGCGTAGATCAAGGACAGTATTCACCCCTCCACTTT
cdr3_aa: CASSVDQGQYSPLHF

clone_size: -
v_call: TRBV10-3
d_call: -
j_call: TRBJ2-7
cdr3_nt: TGTGCCATCAAGGTCGGGGCAGGGGAGGCCTACGAGCAGTACTTC
cdr3_aa: CAIKVGAGEAYEQYF

clone_size: few
v_call: TRBV7-9
d_call: TRBD1
j_call: TRBJ2-2
cdr3_nt: TGTGCCAGTCAGGGGGCGCACACCGGGGAGCTGTTTTTT
cdr3_aa: CASQGAHTGELFF

clone_size: many
v_call: TRBV9
d_call: -
j_call: TRBJ2-5
cdr3_nt: TGTGCCAGCAGCGTAGATCCGGGAGAGACCCAGTACTTC
cdr3_aa: CASSVDPGETQYF

clone_size: many
v_call: TRBV7-6
d_call: -
j_call: TRBJ2-7
cdr3_nt: TGTGCCAGCAGCTTAGCCGCAGGGGCCTTAGAGCAGTACTTC
cdr3_aa: CASSLAAGALEQYF

clone_size: many
v_call: TRBV11-2
d_call: -
j_call: TRBJ2-7
cdr3_nt: TGTGCCAGCAGCTTATCGACCCCCTACGAGCAGTACTTC
cdr3_aa: CASSLSTPYEQYF

clone_size: -
v_call: TRBV29-1
d_call: TRBD1
j_call: TRBJ2-7
cdr3_nt: TGCAGCGTTGAAGATGCCCAGGACAGGGTCCACGAGCAGTACTTC
cdr3_aa: CSVEDAQDRVHEQYF

clone_size: many
v_call: TRBV12-3/TRBV12-4
d_call: TRBD1
j_call: TRBJ2-4
cdr3_nt: TGTGCCAGCAGTTTAGCTGGGACAGGGTCGATCAAAAACATTCAGTACTTC
cdr3_aa: CASSLAGTGSIKNIQYF

clone_size: few
v_call: TRBV12-3/TRBV12-4
d_call: -
j_call: TRBJ1-3
cdr3_nt: TGTGCCAGCAGTTTGAGGCACCAAGGGGGAAACACCATATATTTT
cdr3_aa: CASSLRHQGGNTIYF